A single sample gave rise to the 26 T cell receptor beta chains below, sequenced in a study of memory CD4+ T cells and cytomegalovirus serostatus. The sort gate was single viable CD3+CD4+CD8-CD45RO+ cells for memory CD4+ T cells. Method: immunoSEQ multiplex PCR; TCRdb's copy keeps in-frame clones and lacks some. This repertoire shows tens of thousands of clones, 70% to 80% found once; its top ten account for less than 0.95%. Specimen: memory CD4+ T cells from blood. These receptors originate from an adult in good health and CMV-seronegative.

The rearrangement links TRBV6-5 to TRBJ2-2, with 10 bases that match TRBD2. The length of the CDR3 is 16 residues. The germline V gene has CDR1 MNHEY and CDR2 SVGAGI. Losses at the gene ends were 2 bases for V and 6 bases for J; bases not matched to a gene: 6. DNA for the CDR3: TGTGCCAGCAGTTACGGTAGCGGGAGGACTGCCGGGGAGCTGTTTTTT. Its protein product is CASSYGSGRTAGELFF.

The V call is TRBV7-2, the J call TRBJ2-7; D is unclear. Germline-derived CDR1 and CDR2 are SGHTA and FQGNSA. Trimming pared 3 bases from V and 7 bases from J, leaving 13 bases between. The CDR3 is 13 amino acids. The DNA of the CDR3 is TGTGCCAGCAGCTTCTCTTTGGGGAATGAGCAGTACTTC. This sequence encodes CASSFSLGNEQYF.

This chain uses TRBV5-5 with TRBJ1-4, with 8 bases aligning to TRBD1. Losses at the gene ends were 4 bases for V and 4 bases for J; bases not matched to a gene: 3. The germline gives CDR1 SGHKS, CDR2 YYEKEE (reference sequence). This CDR3 has 14 residues. The CDR3 DNA sequence: TGTGCCAGCAGCCCGGGACAGGTTAATGAAAAACTGTTTTTT. This gives the protein CASSPGQVNEKLFF. The full variable domain, rest sourced from reference TRBV5-5 and TRBJ1-4, is DAGVTQSPTHLIKTRGQQVTLRCSPISGHKSVSWYQQVLGQGPQFIFQYYEKEERGRGNFPDRFSARQFPNYSSELNVNALLLGDSALYLCASSPGQVNEKLFFGSGTQLSVL.

The chain combines TRBV11-2 with TRBJ1-3; unclear D gene. This CDR3 comprises 13 residues. The germline V and J ends were trimmed by 4 bases and 4 bases, with 8 bases remaining between them. Looked up from germline, CDR1 is SGHAT and CDR2 is FQNNGV. The CDR3 here is CASSSSPGNTIYF. CDR3 DNA sequence: TGTGCCAGCAGCTCAAGTCCGGGAAACACCATATATTTT.

CDR3 DNA sequence: TGTGCCAGCAGTAGCCGGAGGGCCCCTGAAGCTTTCTTT. Translated, it gives CASSSRRAPEAFF. The chain joins TRBV6-5 to TRBJ1-1; no definite D call. This CDR3 spans 13 amino acids. Germline V lookup: CDR1 MNHEY, CDR2 SVGAGI. Trimming cost V 5 bases and J 6 bases, with 13 bases left between them.

This chain uses TRBV7-8 with TRBJ2-2; 9 bases are shared with TRBD2. V dropped 4 bases and J dropped 4; count of bases not matched to a gene: 4. Germline values: CDR1 SGHVS, CDR2 FQNEAQ. The CDR3 length is 15 residues. CDR3 protein: CASSSSGGTTGELFF. The CDR3 DNA sequence: TGTGCCAGCAGCTCAAGCGGGGGGACCACCGGGGAGCTGTTTTTT.

This clone was recorded a few times. This chain joins TRBV5-8 and TRBJ1-2; D remains unclear. Germline values: CDR1 SGHTS, CDR2 YDEGEE. V was shortened by 0 bases and J by 8 bases, with 5 bases between the two germline ends. The CDR3 consists of 11 residues. The CDR3 loop reads CASSLVVGYTF. CDR3 DNA sequence: TGTGCCAGCAGCTTGGTGGTCGGCTACACCTTC. The whole variable domain, filled in from reference TRBV5-8 and TRBJ1-2, reads EAGVTQSPTHLIKTRGQQATLRCSPISGHTSVYWYQQALGLGLQFLLWYDEGEERNRGNFPPRFSGRQFPNYSSELNVNALELEDSALYLCASSLVVGYTFGSGTRLTVV.

V is TRBV6-1 and J is TRBJ2-7; D ambiguous. V was shortened by 4 bases and J by 1 base, with 11 bases between the two germline ends. The length of the CDR3 is 14 residues. Germline V gives CDR1 MNHNS, CDR2 SASEGT. CDR3 coding DNA: TGTGCCAGCAGTGTCCGAACAGAATCCTACGAGCAGTACTTC. Translating it yields CASSVRTESYEQYF.

The CDR3 spells CASRKDRNTGELFF. The CDR3 coding sequence is TGTGCCAGCAGAAAGGACCGTAACACCGGGGAGCTGTTTTTT. V and J are TRBV6-1 and TRBJ2-2; D unresolved. CDR3 length: 14 amino acids. Per the germline V gene, CDR1 is MNHNS and CDR2 is SASEGT. The germline V and J ends were trimmed by 6 bases and 2 bases, with 10 bases remaining between them.

The rearrangement uses TRBV5-3 and TRBJ1-4, with TRBD1 as a possible D gene (6 bases). TRBV5-3 is given ORF status, its function remaining uncertain. The V gene lost 1 base and the J gene lost 0 bases, with 16 bases spanning the gap. This CDR3 is built from 18 residues. The CDR3, as DNA: TGTGCCAGAAGCTTGTACCCGCAGGGGACGGCAACTAATGAAAAACTGTTTTTT. Protein product: CARSLYPQGTATNEKLFF.

This chain uses TRBV28 with TRBJ2-1; D uncertain. Trimming took 3 bases from V and 7 from J, leaving 10 bases between them. This CDR3 region has 13 residues. CDR1 MDHEN and CDR2 SYDVKM come from the germline V gene. CDR3 protein: CASSFSDRNEQFF. DNA for the CDR3: TGTGCCAGCAGTTTTTCAGATAGAAATGAGCAGTTCTTC. The complete variable domain, with remaining parts taken from reference TRBV28 and TRBJ2-1, reads DVKVTQSSRYLVKRTGEKVFLECVQDMDHENMFWYRQDPGLGLRLIYFSYDVKMKEKGDIPEGYSVSREKKERFSLILESASTNQTSMYLCASSFSDRNEQFFGPGTRLTVL.

This chain connects TRBV18 to TRBJ2-5; D may be TRBD1 (5 bases). Trimming shortened V by 3 bases and J by 2 bases, and 13 bases separated the two germline ends. The CDR3 consists of 15 residues. Germline loops: CDR1 KGHSH, CDR2 LQKENI. For the CDR3, the DNA is TGTGCCAGCTCACCCTGGGGCAGTCAACAAGAGACCCAGTACTTC. Translated, it gives CASSPWGSQQETQYF.

The chain is built from TRBV12-5 and TRBJ2-5, with 9 nucleotides matching TRBD1. CDR1 LGHNT and CDR2 FRNRAP come from the germline V gene. CDR3 length: 15 residues. V was pared by 4 bases and J by 2 bases, with 5 bases of the junction left unmatched. The CDR3 sequence: CASGSGQGPQETQYF. The CDR3 nucleotides read TGTGCTAGTGGTTCGGGACAGGGACCTCAAGAGACCCAGTACTTC.

The chain combines TRBV5-1 with TRBJ2-1; D gene unclear. Trimming took 3 bases from V and 7 from J, leaving 17 bases between them. This CDR3 is built from 15 residues. The germline V gene has CDR1 SGHRS and CDR2 YFSETQ. The CDR3 DNA follows: TGCGCCAGCAGCTATGAAGTGGCTGCCGGGAATGAGCAGTTCTTC. Translated, it gives CASSYEVAAGNEQFF.

This clone was counted a single time. The chain couples TRBV4-2 to TRBJ2-2; D gene ambiguous. V lost 0 bases and J 8 bases, leaving 10 bases between the germline ends. Looked up from germline, CDR1 is LGHNA and CDR2 is YNFKEQ. The CDR3 is 14 amino acids. DNA for the CDR3: TGTGCCAGCAGCCAAGATCCCTTATTAGGGGAGCTGTTTTTT. It codes for CASSQDPLLGELFF.

The rearrangement uses TRBV18 and TRBJ2-7; 9 bases align to TRBD1. Trimming at V came to 3 bases and at J to 7 bases, leaving 7 bases not matched to a gene. Per germline, CDR1 KGHSH and CDR2 LQKENI. The CDR3 contains 14 residues. CDR3 nucleotides: TGTGCCAGCTCACCGGGACAGGGTCCTAAGGAGCAGTACTTC. This translates into CASSPGQGPKEQYF. Using reference TRBV18 and TRBJ2-7 for the parts outside the CDR3, the full variable domain is NAGVMQNPRHLVRRRGQEARLRCSPMKGHSHVYWYRQLPEEGLKFMVYLQKENIIDESGMPKERFSAEFPKEGPSILRIQQVVRGDSAAYFCASSPGQGPKEQYFGPGTRLTVT.

This clone was seen a handful of times. V and J are TRBV7-9 and TRBJ2-3, with D tentatively TRBD1 (6 bases). The CDR3 loop spans 15 amino acids. CDR1 and CDR2 from the germline V gene are SEHNR and FQNEAQ (reference sequence). The V gene lost 3 bases and the J gene lost 2 bases, with 12 bases spanning the gap. CDR3 bases: TGTGCCAGCAGCTTCCAGGGGTTTACCACAGATACGCAGTATTTT. Residues: CASSFQGFTTDTQYF.

The chain uses TRBV28 and TRBJ1-1, with D unclear. Germline CDR1 is MDHEN and CDR2 is SYDVKM. The CDR3 runs to 13 residues. V lost 4 bases and J lost 0, with 6 bases in between. The CDR3 DNA is TGTGCCAGCAGTTCAACGGTGAACACTGAAGCTTTCTTT. Translation: CASSSTVNTEAFF.

The chain employs TRBV15 and TRBJ1-5; D not certain. The germline V and J ends were trimmed by 0 bases and 6 bases, with 6 bases remaining between them. Looked up from germline, CDR1 is LNHNV and CDR2 is YYDKDF (reference sequence). The CDR3 has 13 amino acids. The CDR3 sequence is CATSRDRIQPQHF. CDR3 nucleotide sequence: TGTGCCACCAGCAGAGATCGGATTCAGCCCCAGCATTTT.

The table lists this clone with a few counts. The rearrangement uses TRBV2 and TRBJ1-2; D is perhaps TRBD1 (5 bases). The CDR3 is 13 residues long. Germline lookup yields CDR1 SNHLY and CDR2 FYNNEI. Deletions cut 0 bases from V and 6 bases from J, with 8 bases between. DNA for the CDR3: TGTGCCAGCAGTGAAGCGCGGGGGAATGGCTACACCTTC. It codes for CASSEARGNGYTF.

This clone was found a few times. V usage is TRBV19 and J usage is TRBJ1-6, with 8 bases lining up with TRBD1. Trimming at V came to 5 bases and at J to 7 bases, leaving 7 bases not matched to a gene. Germline V lookup: CDR1 LNHDA, CDR2 SQIVND (reference sequence). The CDR3 length is 15 residues. As DNA, the CDR3 is TGTGCCAGTAGTCCCCGACAGGGGCGGAATTCACCCCTCCACTTT. As protein: CASSPRQGRNSPLHF.

This clone appeared once. The chain joins TRBV18 to TRBJ1-5; D is perhaps TRBD1 (6 bases). The ends were cut back, 4 bases at V and 7 bases at J, with 17 bases in the middle. The CDR3 loop spans 15 amino acids. The germline V gene encodes CDR1 KGHSH and CDR2 LQKENI. The CDR3 is CASSLSTGLEQPQHF. DNA of the CDR3: TGTGCCAGCTCACTATCGACAGGACTTGAACAGCCCCAGCATTTT.

The V call is TRBV5-1, the J call TRBJ2-1, with TRBD2 identical over 16 bases. The junction had 13 bases not matched to a gene; V was cut back by 4 bases and J by 6 bases. Per the germline V gene, CDR1 is SGHRS and CDR2 is YFSETQ. There are 19 residues in the CDR3. The CDR3 DNA is TGCGCCAGCAGCCCTCTGGGACTAGCGGGGGGGGATCTCGTCAATGAGCAGTTCTTC. This codes for CASSPLGLAGGDLVNEQFF.

As for this clone: An end of the junction does not agree with germline; a read error may underlie this. The chain carries TRBV6-4 and TRBJ1-2, with 11 bases that match TRBD1. Germline CDR1 is MRHNA and CDR2 is SNTAGT. The CDR3 covers 16 residues. For the CDR3, the DNA is TGTGCCAGCAGAGACTCCGGGACAGGGGGGGCGAATGGCTACACCTTC. Amino acids: CASRDSGTGGANGYTF.

This clone showed up just a few times. The rearrangement links TRBV7-9 to TRBJ1-4, with D hard to call. This CDR3 has 14 amino acids. Between the trimmed V and J ends, which lost 5 bases and 14 bases, there was a span of 21 bases. The V gene's germline CDR1 is SEHNR and CDR2 FQNEAQ (reference sequence). CDR3 loop: CASSAEGVLARLFF. DNA for the CDR3: TGTGCCAGCAGCGCCGAAGGTGTTCTCGCTCGGCTGTTTTTT.

J is TRBJ2-2 and V is TRBV19; 7 bases are shared with TRBD1. The CDR3 is 14 amino acids. CDR1 and CDR2 (germline): LNHDA, SQIVND (reference sequence). V shed 4 bases and J 6 bases; nucleotides not matched to a gene: 5. CDR3 amino acids: CASSTTGIAGELFF. CDR3 DNA: TGTGCCAGTAGTACGACAGGGATCGCCGGGGAGCTGTTTTTT.